Detailed here is one TCR beta chain. This specimen belongs to a study of cytomegalovirus exposure and HLA in healthy donors. Both 60 Vbeta primers and 13 Jbeta primers went into the PCR. Original processing notes: There were about 80 million unique TCR beta chains by a later count, and approximately 11 million of them were shared. Sequencing used immunoSEQ multiplex PCR; TCRdb keeps in-frame clones, though not all of them. The V and J calls and clone size are taken from that table; D and trimming were inferred from the DNA. Of 110,000 to 150,000 clones detected, about 82% appear once; the ten largest clones hold roughly 4%. The sample was PBMCs. The sequence derives from a woman aged 40 to 55 in good health and CMV-seropositive.

Here the CDR3 reads CASSFLFPGGAKGYTF. The CDR3 region has the DNA TGTGCCAGCAGTTTTCTATTCCCCGGGGGGGCTAAAGGCTACACCTTC. V and J are TRBV28 and TRBJ1-2; TRBD1 might be the D (6 bases). V shed 3 bases and J shed 8 bases, with 22 bases lying between them. CDR3 length: 16 amino acids. Germline CDR1 is MDHEN and CDR2 is SYDVKM.